These T cell receptor beta chains were read from a single sample in a study of tumor-infiltrating lymphocytes in glioblastoma multiforme. TCRdb analysed the multiplex PCR reads with MiXCR anew, one entry per CDR3 protein. Of fewer than 40,000 distinct CDR3 sequences in the sample, roughly two thirds were seen once. Sequencing input: brain tumor tissue. The receptors derive from a male donor with glioblastoma. The conserved cysteine and the conserved F or W are not part of the CDR3 here. The order of the fields is J gene, V gene, CDR3 protein.

TRBJ2-7	TRBV4-3	ASSLQPPGTGLSGEQY
TRBJ2-1	TRBV14	ASSHPTLGITKQF
TRBJ1-3	TRBV6-5	ANCRDGYSGNTIY
TRBJ2-5	TRBV18	ASRGTGEETQY
TRBJ2-2	TRBV4-1	ASSQDRGGQRSITGELF
TRBJ1-3	TRBV11-2	ASSLFGASSGNTIY
TRBJ2-1	TRBV10-3	AIEAASSYNEQF
TRBJ2-3	TRBV20-1	SAHGSSGSSADTQY
TRBJ2-2	TRBV20-1	SASNERELF
TRBJ2-1	TRBV11-2	ASSSRTSGSSYNEHF
TRBJ2-1	TRBV10-1	ASREAAGEGEQF
TRBJ2-5	TRBV4-1	ASSSTSGQEIHY
TRBJ2-3	TRBV5-4	ACREGGASSTDTQY
TRBJ1-5	TRBV12-3/TRBV12-4	ASSRREDQPQH
TRBJ2-3	TRBV11-2	ASSLGLTAGLSTGTQY
TRBJ2-2	TRBV10-3	AISDHIGELF
TRBJ1-2	TRBV6-5	ASSHLTSLGGRNGYA
TRBJ2-7	TRBV10-1	ASSGIWTGDLNEQY
TRBJ2-3	TRBV5-4	ASSLESRTRDTQY
TRBJ2-7	TRBV2	ANSRAGVSYEQY
TRBJ1-3	TRBV7-9	ASSLGGVGNTIH
TRBJ2-1	TRBV4-2	ASSQVEAGEQF
TRBJ2-2	TRBV20-1	SAMKQGNSGELF
TRBJ2-2	TRBV5-1	ASSLAANTGELF
TRBJ2-1	TRBV6-1	ASSTDRGVQQF
TRBJ2-5	TRBV5-1	ASSLDWAGGPQETQY
TRBJ2-3	TRBV7-9	ASSLTQRETGTDAQY
TRBJ2-3	TRBV20-1	SARGGTSGALKDTQY
TRBJ1-1	TRBV12-3/TRBV12-4	ASSGDILHTEAF
TRBJ1-1	TRBV10-1	AIRPQGSNTEAF
TRBJ2-3	TRBV7-9	ASSLPESSETDTQY
TRBJ2-1	TRBV7-9	ACSLTPGTSGRAYNEQF
TRBJ2-3	TRBV20-1	SALHVRRDTQY
TRBJ2-5	TRBV6-1	ANLSVTCTKTQY
TRBJ2-1	TRBV6-2/TRBV6-3	ASRDGGRTGHGQF
TRBJ2-3	TRBV5-1	ASGVHADTQY
TRBJ1-2	TRBV7-3	ASSLGQGTDGYT
TRBJ1-2	TRBV10-3	AITKEANYGYT
TRBJ2-4	TRBV20-1	NASSPGGAAYLENIQY
TRBJ2-5	TRBV11-3	ASTPQGSETQY
TRBJ2-1	TRBV11-2	ASSLIPASGTYNEQF
TRBJ2-7	TRBV7-3	ASSLPKDFLSYEKY
TRBJ1-5	TRBV6-5	ASSSEVGGNQPRH
TRBJ2-2	TRBV6-1	ASSDGQGLGAGELF
TRBJ1-5	TRBV6-6	ASWRESQPPH
TRBJ2-7	TRBV7-3	ASSPTTGPYEQY
TRBJ2-2	TRBV24-1	ATSDSGTANTGELF
TRBJ1-2	TRBV5-6	ASSSRGGFHGYT
TRBJ2-7	TRBV11-2	ASSTLQLTGGPIRGQY
TRBJ1-5	TRBV6-5	ASSRDRGGQPQH
TRBJ1-1	TRBV5-6	ASSRRDSFSTEAF
TRBJ2-7	TRBV20-1	SARGVNREEYEQY
TRBJ2-1	TRBV20-1	SARDFGAVSYNEQF
TRBJ2-3	TRBV29-1	SAGQGEGRTDTQY
TRBJ1-2	TRBV11-3	ASSLGGTGLSYGYT
TRBJ2-7	TRBV12-3/TRBV12-4	ASSFPNPPEKY
TRBJ2-1	TRBV20-1	SVKDWKTSGSHNEQF
TRBJ2-1	TRBV6-6	ASSYSTGGYNEQF
TRBJ2-7	TRBV5-5	ASSLSPSYEQY